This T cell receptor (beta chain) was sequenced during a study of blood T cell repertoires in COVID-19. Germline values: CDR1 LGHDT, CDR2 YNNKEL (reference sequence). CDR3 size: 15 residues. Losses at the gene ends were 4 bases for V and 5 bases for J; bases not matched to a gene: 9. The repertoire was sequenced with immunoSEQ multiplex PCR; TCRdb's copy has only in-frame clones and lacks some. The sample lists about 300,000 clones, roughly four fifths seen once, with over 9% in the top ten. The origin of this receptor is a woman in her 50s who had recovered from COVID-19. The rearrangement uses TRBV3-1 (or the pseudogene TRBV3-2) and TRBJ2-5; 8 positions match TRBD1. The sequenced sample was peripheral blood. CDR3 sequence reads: CASSPSTGGFETQYF. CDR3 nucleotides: TGTGCCAGCAGCCCCTCTACAGGGGGTTTTGAGACCCAGTACTTC.